This T cell receptor (beta chain) was found in a study of cytomegalovirus exposure and HLA in healthy donors. Across the whole study: As released early, the data held roughly 85 million unique TCRs from HLA-typed donors. Whole-study findings and limits: Reportedly, TCR beta sequences accurately predicted HLA-A and HLA-B alleles in most subjects. Upon later analysis, TCR association rates were observed to vary by HLA locus, being highest for DRB1 and lowest for HLA-C.

60 Vbeta and 13 Jbeta primers were used in PCR. The table came from immunoSEQ multiplex PCR; TCRdb's copy has only in-frame clones and leaves some out. The data contain approximately 150,000 clones, about 85% of them singletons. V lost 2 bases and J 2 bases, leaving 27 bases between the germline ends. This CDR3 spans 20 amino acids. The germline gives CDR1 SSHAT, CDR2 FNYEAQ (reference sequence). This clone was found once. Its target is not known. J is TRBJ2-5 and V is TRBV7-7; no clear D. The specimen sequenced was PBMCs. This receptor was obtained from a boy aged 2 to 9 in good health and CMV-seronegative. CDR3 coding DNA: TGTGCCAGCAGCTTACTCCCATTCCAAAGTCTGATCCCTAATCAAGAGACCCAGTACTTC. Its protein is CASSLLPFQSLIPNQETQYF.